Sequencing of this T cell receptor beta chain was carried out in a study of human T cells and chemical hapten exposure. V lost 7 bases, J lost 1 base, and 9 bases lay in between. Germline assignment: CDR1 KGHDR and CDR2 SFDVKD. This CDR3 region has 13 residues. TCRdb analysed the RACE reads with MiXCR anew, one entry per CDR3 protein. This sample yields around 70,000 distinct CDR3 sequences, of which under 7.5% are seen a single time; roughly 3% belongs to the top ten. Time point in this sample: healthy volunteer bleed at 6 weeks. The starting material, unfractionated whole blood, was used for total RNA extraction.

The rearrangement uses TRBV24-1 and TRBJ1-1, with D possibly TRBD1 on 5 matching bases. This sequence was found in a female donor in good health. Some clones in this sample may be carry-over from other donors' samples. Sequenced: whole blood. The CDR3 is CATRSGRNTEAFF. Written as DNA, the CDR3 is TGTGCCACCAGGTCGGGACGGAACACTGAAGCTTTCTTT.